This passage covers 13 T cell receptor beta chains from one sample sequenced in a study of blood T cells in healthy people across ages. With a J-beta primer mix and a sample-barcoded 5' primer, a second PCR ran about 6 to 11 cycles. One entry per CDR3 protein results from TCRdb running MiXCR on the 5' RACE reads. The table shows 1.5 million to 2 million distinct CDR3 sequences, with around 36% occurring only once. The sample taken for sequencing was blood. The origin of the receptors is a woman between 25 and 40 years old in good health.

A few counts support this clonotype. The DNA for the CDR3 is TGCAGTGCTAGAGGAGGGGCCCGCACAGATACGCAGTATTTT. This gives the protein CSARGGARTDTQYF. The chain uses TRBV20-1 and TRBJ2-3; the D gene could be TRBD1 or TRBD2 (5 bases each). The CDR3 loop spans 14 amino acids. CDR1 is DFQATT and CDR2 is SNEGSKA in the germline V gene (reference sequence). Trimming stripped 1 base from V and 1 base from J, with 9 bases between.

A few counts support this clonotype. The chain uses TRBV2 and TRBJ2-7; D unresolved. This CDR3 comprises 13 residues. The ends were cut back, 4 bases at V and 6 bases at J, with 13 bases in the middle. Germline CDR1 is SNHLY and CDR2 is FYNNEI. Here the CDR3 DNA reads TGTGCCAGCAGTGGGCAGCTTGAAGGCGAGCAGTACTTC. This sequence encodes CASSGQLEGEQYF. The variable domain in full, with the rest retrieved from reference TRBV2 and TRBJ2-7, is EPEVTQTPSHQVTQMGQEVILRCVPISNHLYFYWYRQILGQKVEFLVSFYNNEISEKSEIFDDQFSVERPDGSNFTLKIRSTKLEDSAMYFCASSGQLEGEQYFGPGTRLTVT.

The rearrangement links TRBV5-1 to TRBJ1-2, with no clear D. Germline loops: CDR1 SGHRS, CDR2 YFSETQ. V was trimmed by 7 bases and J by 5 bases, leaving 24 bases between them. The CDR3 is 16 amino acids. Written as DNA, the CDR3 is TGCGCCAGCGCCGAGTGGGGTGGAGGTGTCGGGTATGGCTACACCTTC. Its protein product is CASAEWGGGVGYGYTF.

This chain links TRBV7-8 with TRBJ2-6; perhaps TRBD1 as D (6 bases). V was shortened by 5 bases and J by 1 base, with 21 bases between the two germline ends. The CDR3 spans 19 residues. CDR1 and CDR2 (germline): SGHVS, FQNEAQ. DNA of the CDR3: TGTGCCAGCAGCCAAACACGGGACAAGGCATATTCTGGGGCCAACGTCCTGACTTTC. Amino acids: CASSQTRDKAYSGANVLTF.

The chain combines TRBV7-9 with TRBJ2-3; 14 nucleotides align to TRBD2. Germline V gives CDR1 SEHNR, CDR2 FQNEAQ (reference sequence). The CDR3 loop spans 16 amino acids. J lost 4 bases, V lost 5 bases, and 5 bases had no gene match. CDR3 amino acids: CASSPRLAGGADTQYF. CDR3 in DNA: TGTGCCAGCAGCCCCCGACTAGCGGGGGGGGCAGATACGCAGTATTTT.

This clonotype appeared a few times. DNA for the CDR3: TGTGCCAGCATAGCCGGGACTAGCGGTAAGGGGAATGAGCAGTTCTTC. Translated, it gives CASIAGTSGKGNEQFF. This chain links TRBV6-6 with TRBJ2-1, with TRBD2 matching over 11 bases. This CDR3 is 16 amino acids long. V lost 7 bases to trimming and J lost 7 bases; unmatched junction nucleotides: 12. Germline CDR1 MNHNY, CDR2 SVGAGI (reference sequence).

The chain uses TRBV5-1 and TRBJ1-1; D not resolved. This CDR3 spans 12 amino acids. Germline V gene sequence: CDR1 SGHRS, CDR2 YFSETQ. Trimming cost V 3 bases and J 5 bases, with 8 bases left between them. CDR3 residues: CASSSIGTEAFF. The DNA of the CDR3 is TGCGCCAGCAGCTCGATTGGGACTGAAGCTTTCTTT.

The V gene is TRBV10-1, the J gene TRBJ2-7, with D hard to call. V dropped 8 bases and J dropped 0 bases, with 11 bases sitting between them. This CDR3 comprises 13 residues. Germline loops: CDR1 WNHNN, CDR2 SYGVQD (reference sequence). The CDR3: CASDPDDSYEQYF. The CDR3 DNA follows: TGCGCCAGCGATCCGGACGACTCCTACGAGCAGTACTTC.

This clonotype occurred many times. The V gene is TRBV28, the J gene TRBJ2-3, with D uncertain. This CDR3 spans 12 amino acids. V dropped 6 bases and J dropped 0 bases, with 4 bases sitting between them. Germline CDR1 and CDR2: MDHEN and SYDVKM. The CDR3 coding sequence is TGTGCCAGCAGGACTAGCACAGATACGCAGTATTTT. Amino acids: CASRTSTDTQYF.

The rearrangement joins TRBV7-9 to TRBJ2-7; D is perhaps TRBD1 (6 bases). The V gene lost 5 bases and the J gene lost 2 bases, with 16 bases spanning the gap. Germline V gives CDR1 SEHNR, CDR2 FQNEAQ (reference sequence). The CDR3 spans 15 residues. CDR3 in DNA: TGTGCCAGCAGCGTAACCGGGACACGAGCCTACGAGCAGTACTTC. As protein: CASSVTGTRAYEQYF.

J is TRBJ2-4 and V is TRBV20-1, with D uncertain. The end of the DNA is better explained by TRBJ2-7, so the J call may be wrong. This CDR3 is built from 12 residues. Germline V gene lookup returns CDR1 DFQATT and CDR2 SNEGSKA (reference sequence). The CDR3 nucleotides read TGCAGTTTGGGCCATAACTGCTACGAGCAGTACTTC. Its translation is CSLGHNCYEQYF.

This clonotype has a count of ten or more. The chain carries TRBV4-1 and TRBJ2-5; 8 bases match TRBD2. The CDR3 is made up of 17 amino acids. Germline loops: CDR1 MGHRA, CDR2 YSYEKL. V lost 0 bases and J lost 0; bases outside the gene matches: 6. The DNA of the CDR3 is TGCGCCAGCAGCCAAGAGCGACTAGCGATGTACCAAGAGACCCAGTACTTC. This sequence encodes CASSQERLAMYQETQYF.

This chain joins TRBV28 and TRBJ2-7; possible D gene TRBD2, 6 bases. CDR1 MDHEN and CDR2 SYDVKM come from the germline V gene. Trimming removed 5 bases from V and 2 bases from J, with 13 bases in between. There are 14 residues in the CDR3. The CDR3 loop is CASSPGVPPYEQYF. The CDR3 coding sequence is TGTGCCAGCAGTCCGGGAGTCCCTCCCTACGAGCAGTACTTC.